The 22 T cell receptor beta chains in this list originate from one sample, sequenced in a study of T cells in Graves' hyperthyroidism and ophthalmopathy. Amplified regions were TCR beta CDR3 sequences from RNA transcripts. First-round RT-PCR with HTBI primers amplified the TCR CDR3 region. Via MiXCR, TCRdb re-called the multiplex PCR reads, giving one row per CDR3 protein. The sample includes tens of thousands of distinct CDR3 sequences, 45% to 65% of them seen just once. Sequenced input: peripheral blood or thyroid tissue (not recorded which). Every receptor here comes from a man aged 18 to 29 with Graves' hyperthyroidism.

The J gene is TRBJ2-7, the V gene TRBV2; a weak D match, TRBD2 (6 bases). This CDR3 spans 15 amino acids. CDR1 and CDR2 from the germline V gene are SNHLY and FYNNEI. The ends were cut back, 6 bases at V and 3 bases at J, with 18 bases in the middle. The CDR3, as DNA: TGTGCCAGCAGGGGAGGTGGGACTCAGCACTACGAGCAGTACTTC. The encoded protein is CASRGGGTQHYEQYF.

This clonotype was seen at least ten times. The chain employs TRBV20-1 and TRBJ1-1; unclear D gene. Trimming pared 6 bases from V and 8 bases from J, leaving 19 bases between. Germline CDR1 is DFQATT and CDR2 is SNEGSKA (reference sequence). The CDR3 is 13 amino acids. Written as DNA, the CDR3 is TGCAGTGCCATGGGGATCGCGTACGAGGAAGCTTTCTTT. Amino acid sequence: CSAMGIAYEEAFF.

This sequence joins TRBV20-1 and TRBJ2-7; the D is unclear. The ends were cut back, 0 bases at V and 4 bases at J, with 7 bases in the middle. In germline, CDR1 is DFQATT, CDR2 SNEGSKA (reference sequence). The CDR3 runs to 12 residues. CDR3 nucleotides: TGCAGTGCTAGAGATCTCTATTACGAGCAGTACTTC. As protein: CSARDLYYEQYF.

Ten or more counts support this clonotype. The chain recombines TRBV6-5 with TRBJ2-5; D remains unclear. The V gene's germline CDR1 is MNHEY and CDR2 SVGAGI. CDR3 length: 14 amino acids. V lost 2 bases to trimming and J lost 5 bases, with 12 bases between them. The CDR3 sequence: CASSYLLTGETQYF. The CDR3, as DNA: TGTGCCAGCAGTTACCTGTTAACCGGGGAGACCCAGTACTTC.

Comment on this clonotype: Being one base from a much bigger clone, this may be a read error. The chain uses TRBV28 and TRBJ2-7; weak D call: TRBD1 (5 bases). Per the germline V gene, CDR1 is MDHEN and CDR2 is SYDVKM. Trimming took off 3 bases at V and 3 bases at J, with 12 bases between the two ends. The CDR3 loop spans 14 amino acids. CDR3 coding DNA: TGTGCCAGCAGTTTTCCTCAGGGCCACTACGAGCAGTACTTC. Encoded protein: CASSFPQGHYEQYF.

Turning to this clonotype: Since no conserved phenylalanine or tryptophan closes the CDR3, a read error is the likely cause. This chain links TRBV28 with TRBJ1-3, with 7 bases that match TRBD1. Germline lookup yields CDR1 MDHEN and CDR2 SYDVKM. The length of the CDR3 is 14 residues. V trimming: 6 bases; J trimming: 8 bases; junction bases outside the gene matches: 10. The CDR3 region has the DNA TGTGCCAGCAGCCGGGACAGTATTCGAGACACCATATATTCT. Translated: CASSRDSIRDTIYS.

On this clonotype itself: A much larger clone lies one base from this, so it may be a read error. This chain connects TRBV10-3 to TRBJ2-3, with no clear D. Germline assignment: CDR1 ENHRY and CDR2 SYGVKD. V was clipped by 0 bases and J by 1 base, with 8 bases between them. This CDR3 region has 15 residues. CDR3 amino acids: CAISESSPGTDTQYF. CDR3 bases: TGTGCCATCAGTGAGTCGTCTCCCGGCACAGATACGCAGTATTTT.

This clonotype was recorded many times. The chain recombines TRBV2 with TRBJ1-2, with a possible D match to TRBD1 (5 bases). Between the trimmed V and J ends, which lost 5 bases and 3 bases, there was a span of 7 bases. The V gene's germline CDR1 is SNHLY and CDR2 FYNNEI. The CDR3 runs 12 residues. In DNA form, the CDR3 reads TGTGCCAGCAGTCGGGGGGACTATGGCTACACCTTC. It encodes CASSRGDYGYTF. Full variable domain (rest looked up from reference TRBV2 and TRBJ1-2): EPEVTQTPSHQVTQMGQEVILRCVPISNHLYFYWYRQILGQKVEFLVSFYNNEISEKSEIFDDQFSVERPDGSNFTLKIRSTKLEDSAMYFCASSRGDYGYTFGSGTRLTVV.

On this clonotype itself: Possible read error: a much larger clone is one base away. The chain couples TRBV7-2 to TRBJ1-2; no clear D gene. The CDR3 sequence is 15 residues long. Germline CDR1 reads SGHTA; CDR2 reads FQGNSA. Here the CDR3 DNA reads TGTGCCAGCAGCTTAGATTCCCAACTTAACTGTGGCTACATCTTC. Encoded protein: CASSLDSQLNCGYIF.

This clonotype was seen only once. The chain couples TRBV2 to TRBJ2-5, with 10 positions matching TRBD2. The J segment lost 5 bases and the V segment lost 7 bases, leaving 1 base of the junction unmatched. The germline V gene has CDR1 SNHLY and CDR2 FYNNEI. CDR3 length: 12 residues. CDR3 protein: CASISGRETQYF. The CDR3 DNA reads as TGTGCCAGCATTAGCGGGAGGGAGACCCAGTACTTC.

This clonotype was picked up many times. CDR3 protein: CASGLGSSGANVLTF. The CDR3 nucleotides read TGTGCCAGCGGGCTGGGAAGCTCTGGGGCCAACGTCCTGACTTTC. The chain joins TRBV27 to TRBJ2-6; D is unresolved. The V end was cut by 8 bases, the J end by 0 bases, with 11 bases between. There are 15 residues in the CDR3. Germline V gene sequence: CDR1 MNHEY, CDR2 SMNVEV (reference sequence).

There are many counts of this clonotype. V and J are TRBV19 and TRBJ2-7; 11 bases agree with TRBD2. V lost 5 bases to trimming and J lost 0 bases; unmatched junction nucleotides: 9. Germline CDR1 reads LNHDA; CDR2 reads SQIVND (reference sequence). CDR3 length equals 17 residues. CDR3 nucleotide sequence: TGTGCCAGTAGTGGAAAGGGACTAGCGGAACACTCCTACGAGCAGTACTTC. This codes for CASSGKGLAEHSYEQYF.

In this sample, this clonotype turned up a few times. CDR3 sequence (DNA): TGTGCCACCAGCAGAGATCGGACGGAGACCCAGTACTTC. Amino acids: CATSRDRTETQYF. The chain joins TRBV15 to TRBJ2-5; no firm D call. Trimming took off 0 bases at V and 5 bases at J, with 7 bases between the two ends. The CDR3 totals 13 residues. Germline values: CDR1 LNHNV, CDR2 YYDKDF (reference sequence).

This clonotype occurred many times. This sequence joins TRBV5-5 and TRBJ1-5; 7 nucleotides align to TRBD1. CDR1 and CDR2 from the germline V gene are SGHKS and YYEKEE (reference sequence). The CDR3 is 16 amino acids. V dropped 0 bases and J dropped 4; count of bases not matched to a gene: 7. CDR3 bases: TGTGCCAGCAGCTTGGCCGGACAGGAGAATAATCAGCCCCAGCATTTT. Translating gives CASSLAGQENNQPQHF.

This clonotype was seen repeatedly, ten times or more. The chain has TRBV5-1 and TRBJ2-5; D unclear. The CDR3 contains 14 residues. Trimming took off 5 bases at V and 2 bases at J, with 13 bases between the two ends. Per germline, CDR1 SGHRS and CDR2 YFSETQ. Written as DNA, the CDR3 is TGCGCCAGCAGTGGCGGTAGACTTCAAGAGACCCAGTACTTC. This sequence encodes CASSGGRLQETQYF.

This clonotype was counted at least ten times. The chain couples TRBV20-1 to TRBJ1-1, with 8 bases matching TRBD1. Trimming took 0 bases from V and 4 from J; bases not matched to a gene: 7. The CDR3 consists of 15 residues. CDR1 is DFQATT and CDR2 is SNEGSKA in the germline V gene (reference sequence). The CDR3 loop reads CSARDTGTGLTEAFF. CDR3 DNA sequence: TGCAGTGCTAGAGATACCGGGACAGGACTCACTGAAGCTTTCTTT.

In this sample, this clonotype turned up many times. The gene calls are TRBV7-9 and TRBJ2-2; unclear D gene. Trimming removed 5 bases at V and 3 bases at J, with 34 bases between. This CDR3 is 22 amino acids long. Germline assignment: CDR1 SEHNR and CDR2 FQNEAQ (reference sequence). CDR3 in amino acids: CASSRPPSYSRVGSLYTGELFF. The CDR3 DNA reads as TGTGCCAGCAGCCGTCCACCTAGTTACTCAAGGGTCGGATCTCTATACACCGGGGAGCTGTTTTTT.

The chain is built from TRBV2 and TRBJ2-2; 7 nucleotides line up with TRBD1. With 6 bases clipped from V and 7 bases from J, the junction kept 8 bases outside the gene matches. This CDR3 comprises 14 residues. Per the germline V gene, CDR1 is SNHLY and CDR2 is FYNNEI. CDR3 nucleotide sequence: TGTGCCAGCAGGGGGACAGCGACGGTCGGGGAGCTGTTTTTT. Translated, it gives CASRGTATVGELFF.

The J gene is TRBJ2-7, the V gene TRBV29-1; D is possibly TRBD1 (6 bases). The CDR3 extends over 11 amino acids. Between the trimmed V and J ends, which lost 4 bases and 2 bases, there was a span of 6 bases. CDR1 is SQVTM and CDR2 is ANQGSEA in the germline V gene. Written as DNA, the CDR3 is TGCAGCGTTGGGACAGCCTACGAGCAGTACTTC. Residues: CSVGTAYEQYF.

The chain links TRBV9 to TRBJ1-4; D is possibly TRBD1 (5 bases). The CDR3 sequence is 15 residues long. Trimming cost V 7 bases and J 5 bases, with 18 bases left between them. The germline gives CDR1 SGDLS, CDR2 YYNGEE. The CDR3 here is CASSYLGTENEKLFF. The CDR3 DNA follows: TGTGCCAGCTCGTACCTGGGGACGGAGAATGAAAAACTGTTTTTT.

The chain links TRBV6-2 or TRBV6-3 to TRBJ2-7; the D gene is possibly TRBD2 (6 bases). Deletions cut 10 bases from V and 2 bases from J, with 18 bases between. The germline V gene has CDR1 MNHEY and CDR2 SVGEGT. The CDR3 loop spans 14 amino acids. CDR3 in DNA: TGTGCCACCAGAACTAGCAGTGCCCCCTACGAGCAGTACTTC. It yields the protein CATRTSSAPYEQYF.

This clonotype was counted ten times or more. The rearrangement uses TRBV6-2 or TRBV6-3 and TRBJ1-5; D possibly corresponds to TRBD1 (5 bases). The germline V and J ends were trimmed by 5 bases and 3 bases, with 20 bases remaining between them. CDR1 and CDR2 (germline): MNHEY, SVGEGT. This CDR3 has 17 residues. Here the CDR3 reads CASSELTGTLNNQPQHF. The DNA of the CDR3 is TGTGCCAGCAGTGAACTGACCGGGACGCTCAACAATCAGCCCCAGCATTTT.